Here is one TCR beta chain with its context. What it binds is unknown. The data originate from a study of blood T cells in healthy people across ages. Study details: There was about one barcoded beta molecule captured by template switching per two T cells. Study-wide findings and caveats: A greater number of naive CD4+ cells and higher diversity distinguished long-lived donors from aged donors.

The second PCR ran 7 to 11 cycles with a sample-barcoded 5' primer and J-beta primers. MiXCR, applied by TCRdb to the 5' RACE reads, yields one record per CDR3 protein. This table has almost 1 million distinct CDR3 sequences, roughly 51% appearing once. Trimming at V came to 1 base and at J to 5 bases, leaving 7 bases not matched to a gene. Per the germline V gene, CDR1 is SSHAT and CDR2 is FNYEAQ (reference sequence). This CDR3 spans 16 amino acids. Material: blood. V is TRBV7-7 and J is TRBJ2-2, with TRBD1 matching over 7 bases. The receptor's source is a woman in her sixties in good health. This CDR3 is CASSLDLGTETGELFF. The CDR3 coding sequence is TGTGCCAGCAGCTTAGATTTAGGGACAGAGACCGGGGAGCTGTTTTTT. Complete variable domain (other parts from reference TRBV7-7 and TRBJ2-2): GAGVSQSPRYKVTKRGQDVTLRCDPISSHATLYWYQQALGQGPEFLTYFNYEAQPDKSGLPSDRFSAERPEGSISTLTIQRTEQRDSAMYRCASSLDLGTETGELFFGEGSRLTVL.